The present T cell receptor (beta chain) was sequenced within a study of blood T cells in healthy people across ages. CDR1 is DFQATT, CDR2 SNEGSKA, per germline (reference sequence). The CDR3 runs 13 residues. The table lists this clonotype with a few counts. The second PCR ran about 6 to 12 cycles with a sample-barcoded 5' primer and J-beta primers. TCRdb itself ran the 5' RACE reads through MiXCR, one entry per CDR3 protein. The data hold about 680,000 distinct CDR3 sequences, with roughly 49% observed a single time. The specimen was blood. This chain links TRBV20-1 with TRBJ2-7, with 10 positions matching TRBD2. This clonotype originated in a woman aged 60-70 years in good health. As DNA, the CDR3 is TGCACCCTACTAGCGGGAATAGGTGACGAGCAGTACTTC. As protein: CTLLAGIGDEQYF.